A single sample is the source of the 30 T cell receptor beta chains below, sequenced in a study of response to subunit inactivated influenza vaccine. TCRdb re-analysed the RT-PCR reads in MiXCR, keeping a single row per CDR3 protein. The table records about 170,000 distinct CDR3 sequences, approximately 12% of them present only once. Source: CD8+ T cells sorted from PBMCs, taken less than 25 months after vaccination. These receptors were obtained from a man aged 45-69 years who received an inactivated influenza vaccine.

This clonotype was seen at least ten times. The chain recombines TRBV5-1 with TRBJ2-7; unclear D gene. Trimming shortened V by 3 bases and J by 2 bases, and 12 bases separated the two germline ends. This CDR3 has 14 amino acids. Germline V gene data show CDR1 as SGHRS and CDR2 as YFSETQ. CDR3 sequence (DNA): TGCGCCAGCAGCTCCCGGACCCTTCCCTACGAGCAGTACTTC. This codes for CASSSRTLPYEQYF.

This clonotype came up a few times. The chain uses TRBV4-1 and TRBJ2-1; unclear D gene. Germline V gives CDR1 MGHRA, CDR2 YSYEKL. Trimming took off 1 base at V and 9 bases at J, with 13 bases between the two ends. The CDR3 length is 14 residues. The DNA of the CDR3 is TGCGCCAGCAGCCAAGGCCAGCGCCAAGGTGAGCAGTTCTTC. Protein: CASSQGQRQGEQFF.

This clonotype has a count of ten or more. DNA for the CDR3: TGTGCCAGCAGTCGTAGAGCGGGGGCGGACAATGAGCAGTTCTTC. Translating gives CASSRRAGADNEQFF. This chain connects TRBV28 to TRBJ2-1; 8 bases fit TRBD2. J gave up 5 bases and V 5 bases, and 8 bases lay outside the gene matches. From germline, CDR1 is MDHEN and CDR2 SYDVKM. The CDR3 is 15 residues long.

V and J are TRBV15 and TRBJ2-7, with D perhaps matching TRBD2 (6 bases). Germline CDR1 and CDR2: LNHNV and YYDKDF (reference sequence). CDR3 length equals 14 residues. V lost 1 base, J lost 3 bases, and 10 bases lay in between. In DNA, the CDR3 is TGTGCCACCAGCAGAGGGGGGGTCAGCTACGAGCAGTACTTC. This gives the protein CATSRGGVSYEQYF.

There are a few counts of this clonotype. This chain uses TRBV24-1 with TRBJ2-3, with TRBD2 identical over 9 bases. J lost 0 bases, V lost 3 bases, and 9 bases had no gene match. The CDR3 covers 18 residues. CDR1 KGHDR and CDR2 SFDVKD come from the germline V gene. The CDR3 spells CATSDPGGREGSTDTQYF. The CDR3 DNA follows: TGTGCCACCAGTGATCCCGGTGGGCGGGAGGGAAGCACAGATACGCAGTATTTT.

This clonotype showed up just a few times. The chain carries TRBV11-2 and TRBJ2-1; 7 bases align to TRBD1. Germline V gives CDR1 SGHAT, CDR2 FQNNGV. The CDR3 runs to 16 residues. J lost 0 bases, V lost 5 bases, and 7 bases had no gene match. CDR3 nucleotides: TGTGCCAGCAGCCAAACACAGGGGAGCTCCTACAATGAGCAGTTCTTC. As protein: CASSQTQGSSYNEQFF.

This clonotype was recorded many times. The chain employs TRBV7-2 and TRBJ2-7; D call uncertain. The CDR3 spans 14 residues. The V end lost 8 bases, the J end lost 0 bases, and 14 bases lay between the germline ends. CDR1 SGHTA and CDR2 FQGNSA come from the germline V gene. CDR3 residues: CASDPRSDSYEQYF. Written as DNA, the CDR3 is TGTGCCAGCGACCCGCGGTCGGACTCCTACGAGCAGTACTTC. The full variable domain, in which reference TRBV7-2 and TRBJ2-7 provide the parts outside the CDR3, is GAGVSQSPSNKVTEKGKDVELRCDPISGHTALYWYRQSLGQGLEFLIYFQGNSAPDKSGLPSDRFSAERTGGSVSTLTIQRTQQEDSAVYLCASDPRSDSYEQYFGPGTRLTVT.

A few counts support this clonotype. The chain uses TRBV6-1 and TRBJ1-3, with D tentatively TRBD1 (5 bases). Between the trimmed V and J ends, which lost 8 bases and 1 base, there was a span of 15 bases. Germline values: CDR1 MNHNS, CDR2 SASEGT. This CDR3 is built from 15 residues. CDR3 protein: CASEAVGGSGNTIYF. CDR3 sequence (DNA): TGTGCCAGCGAAGCGGTCGGGGGGTCTGGAAACACCATATATTTT.

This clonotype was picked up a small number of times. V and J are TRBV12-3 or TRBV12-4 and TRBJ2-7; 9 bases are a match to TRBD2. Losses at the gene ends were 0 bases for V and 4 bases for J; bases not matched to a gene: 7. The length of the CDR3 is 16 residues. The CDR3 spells CASSLAAGGRPYEQYF. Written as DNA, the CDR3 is TGTGCCAGCAGTTTAGCGGCGGGGGGGCGTCCATACGAGCAGTACTTC.

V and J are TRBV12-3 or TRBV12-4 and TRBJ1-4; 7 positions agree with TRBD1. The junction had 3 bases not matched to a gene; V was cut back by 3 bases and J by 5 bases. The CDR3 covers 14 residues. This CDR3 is CASSLSGGNEKLFF. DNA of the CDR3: TGTGCCAGCAGTTTGTCAGGGGGAAATGAAAAACTGTTTTTT.

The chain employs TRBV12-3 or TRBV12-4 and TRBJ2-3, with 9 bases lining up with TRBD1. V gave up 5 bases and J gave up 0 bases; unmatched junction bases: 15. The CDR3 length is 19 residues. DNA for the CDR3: TGTGCCAGCAGTCCCTTTCCCCCCCCCGGACAGGGGAGCACAGATACGCAGTATTTT. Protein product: CASSPFPPPGQGSTDTQYF.

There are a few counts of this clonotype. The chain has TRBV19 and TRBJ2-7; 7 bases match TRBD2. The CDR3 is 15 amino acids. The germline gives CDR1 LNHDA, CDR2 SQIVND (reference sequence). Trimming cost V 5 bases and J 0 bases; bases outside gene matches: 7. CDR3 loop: CASSPLLARSYEQYF. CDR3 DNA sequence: TGTGCCAGTAGTCCCTTACTAGCGCGCTCCTACGAGCAGTACTTC.

CDR3 DNA: TGCGCCAGCAGCCAAGCTTTCGGGGCGGGGGAGATAGGTAGCATTCAGTACTTC. This encodes CASSQAFGAGEIGSIQYF. This chain joins TRBV4-3 and TRBJ2-4; 7 nucleotides match TRBD2. The length of the CDR3 is 18 residues. Trimming took 1 base from V and 9 from J; bases not matched to a gene: 18. CDR1 is LGHNA and CDR2 is YSLEER in the germline V gene.

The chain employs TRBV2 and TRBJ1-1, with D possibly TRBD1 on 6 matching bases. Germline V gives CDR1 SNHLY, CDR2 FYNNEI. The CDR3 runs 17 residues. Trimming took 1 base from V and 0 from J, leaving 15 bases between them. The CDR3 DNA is TGTGCCAGCAGTGAAGTAGCTGGACAGTTTATGAACACTGAAGCTTTCTTT. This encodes CASSEVAGQFMNTEAFF.

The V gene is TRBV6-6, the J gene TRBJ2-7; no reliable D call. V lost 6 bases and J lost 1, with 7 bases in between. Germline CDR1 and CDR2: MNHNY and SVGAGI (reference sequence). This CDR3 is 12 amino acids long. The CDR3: CASSLRSYEQYF. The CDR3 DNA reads TGTGCCAGCAGCCTGAGGTCCTACGAGCAGTACTTC.

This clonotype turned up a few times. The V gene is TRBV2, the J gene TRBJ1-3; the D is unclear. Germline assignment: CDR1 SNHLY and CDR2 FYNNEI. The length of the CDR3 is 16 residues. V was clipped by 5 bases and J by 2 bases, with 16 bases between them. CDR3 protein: CASSINIGPTGNTIYF. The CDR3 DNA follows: TGTGCCAGCAGTATTAATATCGGCCCCACTGGAAACACCATATATTTT.

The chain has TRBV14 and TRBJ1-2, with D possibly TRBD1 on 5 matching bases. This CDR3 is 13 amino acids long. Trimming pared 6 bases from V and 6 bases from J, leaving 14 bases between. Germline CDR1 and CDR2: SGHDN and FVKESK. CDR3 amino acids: CASRLTGYNGYTF. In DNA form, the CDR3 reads TGTGCCAGCAGACTAACAGGATACAATGGCTACACCTTC.

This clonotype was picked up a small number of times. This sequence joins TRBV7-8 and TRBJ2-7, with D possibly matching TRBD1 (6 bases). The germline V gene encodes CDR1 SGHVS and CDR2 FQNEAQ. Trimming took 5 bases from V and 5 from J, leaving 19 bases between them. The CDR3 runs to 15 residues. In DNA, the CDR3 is TGTGCCAGCAGCCGCGAGCCCCAGGGGTGGGACGAGCAGTACTTC. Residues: CASSREPQGWDEQYF.

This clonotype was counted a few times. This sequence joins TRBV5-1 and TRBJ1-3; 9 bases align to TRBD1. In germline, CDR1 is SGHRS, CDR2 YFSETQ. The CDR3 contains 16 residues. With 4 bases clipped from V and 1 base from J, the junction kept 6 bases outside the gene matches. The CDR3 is CASSTGQGASGNTIYF. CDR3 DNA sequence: TGCGCCAGCAGCACGGGACAGGGAGCTTCTGGAAACACCATATATTTT.

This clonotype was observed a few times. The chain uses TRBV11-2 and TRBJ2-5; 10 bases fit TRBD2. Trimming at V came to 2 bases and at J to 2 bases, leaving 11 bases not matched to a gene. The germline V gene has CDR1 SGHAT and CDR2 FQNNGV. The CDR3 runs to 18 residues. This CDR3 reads CASSLTPGTSAFQETQYF. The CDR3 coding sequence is TGTGCCAGCAGCTTAACCCCCGGGACTAGCGCATTTCAAGAGACCCAGTACTTC.

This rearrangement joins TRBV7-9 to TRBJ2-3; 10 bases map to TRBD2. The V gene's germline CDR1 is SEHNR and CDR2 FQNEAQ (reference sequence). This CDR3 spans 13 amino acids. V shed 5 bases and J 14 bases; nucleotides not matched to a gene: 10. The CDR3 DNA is TGTGCCAGCAGCCCCCAAAGCGGGGGGGCCGGGTATTTT. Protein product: CASSPQSGGAGYF.

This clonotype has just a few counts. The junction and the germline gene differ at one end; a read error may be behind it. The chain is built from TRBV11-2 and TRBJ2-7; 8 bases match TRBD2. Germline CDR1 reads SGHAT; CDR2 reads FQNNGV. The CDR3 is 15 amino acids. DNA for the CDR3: TGTGCCGGCAGTTTACTAGCGGCGCACTCCTACGAGCAGTACTTC. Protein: CAGSLLAAHSYEQYF.

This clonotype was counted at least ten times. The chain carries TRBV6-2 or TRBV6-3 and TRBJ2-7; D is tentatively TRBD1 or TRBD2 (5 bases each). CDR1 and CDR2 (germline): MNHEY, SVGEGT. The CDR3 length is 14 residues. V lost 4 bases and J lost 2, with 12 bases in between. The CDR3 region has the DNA TGTGCCAGCAGTTTACCTGGGACGACCTACGAGCAGTACTTC. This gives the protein CASSLPGTTYEQYF.

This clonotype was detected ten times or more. CDR3: CASSLAGTGLYEQYF. The DNA for the CDR3 is TGTGCCAGCAGCTTAGCCGGGACAGGCCTATACGAGCAGTACTTC. The genes are TRBV11-2 and TRBJ2-7; 8 bases match TRBD1. The V segment lost 1 base and the J segment 4 bases; nucleotides outside the gene matches: 6. The CDR3 is 15 residues long. The germline gives CDR1 SGHAT, CDR2 FQNNGV.

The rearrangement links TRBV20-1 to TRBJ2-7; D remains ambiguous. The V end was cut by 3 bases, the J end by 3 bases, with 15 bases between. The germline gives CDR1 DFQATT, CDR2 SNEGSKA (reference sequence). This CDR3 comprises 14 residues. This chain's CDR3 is CSASGRPTNYEQYF. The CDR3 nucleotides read TGCAGTGCTAGTGGCAGACCGACGAACTACGAGCAGTACTTC.

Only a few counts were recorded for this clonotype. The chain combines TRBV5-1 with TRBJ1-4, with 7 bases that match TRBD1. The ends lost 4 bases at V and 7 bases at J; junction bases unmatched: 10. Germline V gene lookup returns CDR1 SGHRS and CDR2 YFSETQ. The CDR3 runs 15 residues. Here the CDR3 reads CASSIYGTEGEKLFF. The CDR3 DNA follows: TGCGCCAGCAGCATATACGGGACAGAGGGTGAAAAACTGTTTTTT.

CDR3 DNA: TGTGCCAGCAGTTTACCAGCGGGGGAGGACAATGAGCAGTTCTTC. It translates to CASSLPAGEDNEQFF. This rearrangement joins TRBV28 to TRBJ2-1; 8 positions match TRBD2. The germline V gene has CDR1 MDHEN and CDR2 SYDVKM. CDR3 size: 15 residues. V was pared by 2 bases and J by 5 bases, with 5 bases of the junction left unmatched.

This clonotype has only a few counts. CDR3 sequence reads: CASSPMDRGSYEQYF. For the CDR3, the DNA is TGTGCCAGCAGCCCGATGGACAGGGGATCCTACGAGCAGTACTTC. The V call is TRBV11-2, the J call TRBJ2-7; 9 bases are a match to TRBD1. Germline V CDR1 and CDR2: SGHAT, FQNNGV. The CDR3 sequence is 15 residues long. The V gene end was trimmed by 5 bases and the J gene end by 1 base; junction bases not matched to a gene: 6.

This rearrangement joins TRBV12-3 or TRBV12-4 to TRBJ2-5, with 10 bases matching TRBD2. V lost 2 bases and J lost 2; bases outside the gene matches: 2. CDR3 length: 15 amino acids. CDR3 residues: CASSLNSGGQETQYF. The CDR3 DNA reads TGTGCCAGCAGTTTAAATAGCGGGGGGCAAGAGACCCAGTACTTC.

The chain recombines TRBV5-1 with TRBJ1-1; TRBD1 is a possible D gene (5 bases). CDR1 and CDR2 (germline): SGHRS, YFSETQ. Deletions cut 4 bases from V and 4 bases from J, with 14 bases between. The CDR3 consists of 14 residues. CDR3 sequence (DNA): TGCGCCAGCAGCCCCGGGGCGGGGGTCACTGAAGCTTTCTTT. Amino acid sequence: CASSPGAGVTEAFF.